These T cell receptor beta chains were read from a single sample in a study of blood T cell repertoires in COVID-19. TCRdb's table, derived via immunoSEQ multiplex PCR, lists solely in-frame clones and lacks some. The sample carries roughly 100,000 clones, about 87% recorded once. Input material: peripheral blood. These receptors originate from a woman in her thirties with acute or convalescent COVID-19. CDR3s include the opening cysteine and the closing phenylalanine or tryptophan. Fields, in order: clone size, V gene, D gene, J gene, CDR3 protein, CDR3 DNA. A D gene is named only where the DNA matches it firmly. Rows may omit the clone size; those that give it use once, few, many or a size class.

size: .; V: TRBV6-1; D: TRBD1; J: TRBJ1-1; CDR3: CASSYTTGSNEAFF; DNA: TGTGCCAGCAGTTATACGACAGGGTCAAATGAAGCTTTCTTT
size: .; V: TRBV18; D: .; J: TRBJ2-1; CDR3: CASRDQELWAGIYNEQFF; DNA: TGTGCCAGCCGCGACCAAGAATTGTGGGCAGGGATATACAATGAGCAGTTCTTC
size: .; V: TRBV9; D: .; J: TRBJ2-1; CDR3: CASSVALVEEQFF; DNA: TGTGCCAGCAGCGTAGCCCTTGTGGAGGAGCAGTTCTTC
size: .; V: TRBV7-8; D: .; J: TRBJ2-1; CDR3: CASSSSGHSYNEQFF; DNA: TGTGCCAGCAGCTCCTCAGGTCACTCCTACAATGAGCAGTTCTTC
size: .; V: TRBV5-1; D: .; J: TRBJ1-1; CDR3: CASSLEGQLTEAFF; DNA: TGCGCCAGCAGCTTGGAAGGACAGCTCACTGAAGCTTTCTTT
size: .; V: TRBV5-1; D: TRBD1; J: TRBJ1-1; CDR3: CASSSPTGTSPAFF; DNA: TGCGCCAGCAGCTCCCCGACAGGGACCTCCCCCGCTTTCTTT
size: .; V: TRBV5-6; D: TRBD1; J: TRBJ2-7; CDR3: CASSWGTGEPYEQYF; DNA: TGTGCCAGCAGCTGGGGGACAGGGGAGCCCTACGAGCAGTACTTC
size: .; V: TRBV6-5; D: TRBD1; J: TRBJ1-2; CDR3: CASSIHQGAGYGYTF; DNA: TGTGCCAGCAGCATACATCAGGGGGCGGGCTATGGCTACACCTTC
size: .; V: TRBV7-9; D: .; J: TRBJ2-3; CDR3: CASSPKETDTQYF; DNA: TGTGCCAGCAGCCCAAAGGAGACAGATACGCAGTATTTT
size: .; V: TRBV27; D: .; J: TRBJ1-2; CDR3: CASSPTGGGYTF; DNA: TGTGCCAGCTCACCTACCGGGGGAGGCTACACCTTC
size: .; V: TRBV9; D: TRBD1; J: TRBJ1-2; CDR3: CASSTGQIFYGYTF; DNA: TGTGCCAGCAGCACGGGACAGATTTTCTATGGCTACACCTTC
size: .; V: TRBV15; D: .; J: TRBJ2-3; CDR3: CATSSRLGSTDTQYF; DNA: TGTGCCACCAGCTCCCGCCTAGGAAGCACAGATACGCAGTATTTT
size: once; V: TRBV12-5; D: .; J: TRBJ1-1; CDR3: CASQINTEAFF; DNA: TGTGCTAGTCAGATTAACACTGAAGCTTTCTTT
size: .; V: TRBV19; D: TRBD1; J: TRBJ2-3; CDR3: CASSTTGTVTDTQYF; DNA: TGTGCCAGTAGTACGACAGGGACGGTGACAGATACGCAGTATTTT
size: .; V: TRBV6-2/TRBV6-3; D: TRBD2; J: TRBJ2-7; CDR3: CASSPLGIAGQTYEQYF; DNA: TGTGCCAGCAGTCCCCTGGGAATAGCGGGGCAGACCTACGAGCAGTACTTC
size: .; V: TRBV5-1; D: TRBD1; J: TRBJ1-2; CDR3: CASSIRPGQANYGYTF; DNA: TGCGCCAGCAGCATTAGGCCGGGACAGGCTAACTATGGCTACACCTTC
size: .; V: TRBV12-5; D: .; J: TRBJ1-4; CDR3: CASLGGTNEKLFF; DNA: TGTGCTAGTCTGGGGGGGACTAATGAAAAACTGTTTTTT
size: few; V: TRBV24-1; D: .; J: TRBJ1-2; CDR3: CATSAAPTDSNYGYTF; DNA: TGTGCCACCAGTGCCGCTCCGACAGATTCTAACTATGGCTACACCTTC
size: .; V: TRBV28; D: TRBD1; J: TRBJ1-2; CDR3: CASSLRDRGRGYTF; DNA: TGTGCCAGCAGTCTCCGGGACAGGGGGCGAGGCTACACCTTC
size: .; V: TRBV24-1; D: TRBD2; J: TRBJ2-1; CDR3: CATSDPGLAGGSYNEQFF; DNA: TGTGCCACCAGTGATCCGGGACTAGCGGGGGGCTCCTACAATGAGCAGTTCTTC